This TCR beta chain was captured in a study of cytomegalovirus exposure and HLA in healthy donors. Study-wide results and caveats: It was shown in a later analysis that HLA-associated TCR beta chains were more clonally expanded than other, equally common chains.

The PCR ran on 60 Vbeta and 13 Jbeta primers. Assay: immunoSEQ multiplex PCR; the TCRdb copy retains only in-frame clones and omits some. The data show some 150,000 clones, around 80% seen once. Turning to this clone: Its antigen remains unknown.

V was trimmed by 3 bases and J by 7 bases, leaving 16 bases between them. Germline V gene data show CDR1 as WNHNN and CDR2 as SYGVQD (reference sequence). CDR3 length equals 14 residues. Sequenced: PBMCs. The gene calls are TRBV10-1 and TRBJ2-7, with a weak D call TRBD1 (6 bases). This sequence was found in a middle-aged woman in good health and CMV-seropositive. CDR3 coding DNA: TGCGCCAGCAGTGAAGGCAGGGGTTGGAAGGAGCAGTACTTC. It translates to CASSEGRGWKEQYF.